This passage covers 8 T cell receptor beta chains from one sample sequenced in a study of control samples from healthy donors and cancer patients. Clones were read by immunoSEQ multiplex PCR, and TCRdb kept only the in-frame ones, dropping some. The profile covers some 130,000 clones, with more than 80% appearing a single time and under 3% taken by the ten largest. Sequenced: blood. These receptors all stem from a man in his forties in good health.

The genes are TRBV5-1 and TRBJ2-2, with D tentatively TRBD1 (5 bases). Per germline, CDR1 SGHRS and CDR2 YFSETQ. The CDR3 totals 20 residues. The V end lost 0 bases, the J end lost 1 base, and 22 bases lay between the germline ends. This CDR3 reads CASSLEPARDYSLNTGELFF. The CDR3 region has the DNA TGCGCCAGCAGCTTGGAGCCGGCCAGGGATTACTCACTGAACACCGGGGAGCTGTTTTTT.

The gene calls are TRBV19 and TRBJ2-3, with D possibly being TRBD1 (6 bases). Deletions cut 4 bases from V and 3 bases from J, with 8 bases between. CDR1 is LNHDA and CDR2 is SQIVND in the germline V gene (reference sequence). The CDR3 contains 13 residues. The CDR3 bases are TGTGCCAGTAGTACAGGGGTTACAGATACGCAGTATTTT. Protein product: CASSTGVTDTQYF.

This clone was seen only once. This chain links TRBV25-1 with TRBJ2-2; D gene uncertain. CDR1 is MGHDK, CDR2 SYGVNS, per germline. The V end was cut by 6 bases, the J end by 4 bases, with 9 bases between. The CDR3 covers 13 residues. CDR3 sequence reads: CASRRASTGELFF. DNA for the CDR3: TGTGCCAGCAGACGGGCGAGCACCGGGGAGCTGTTTTTT.

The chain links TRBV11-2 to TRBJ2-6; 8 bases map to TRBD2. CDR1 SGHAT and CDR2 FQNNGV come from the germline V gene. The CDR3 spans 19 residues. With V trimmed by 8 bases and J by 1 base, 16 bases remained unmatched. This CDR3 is CASANRRGATGSGANVLTF. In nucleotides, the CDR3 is TGTGCCAGCGCCAATAGGCGGGGGGCGACGGGTTCTGGGGCCAACGTCCTGACTTTC.

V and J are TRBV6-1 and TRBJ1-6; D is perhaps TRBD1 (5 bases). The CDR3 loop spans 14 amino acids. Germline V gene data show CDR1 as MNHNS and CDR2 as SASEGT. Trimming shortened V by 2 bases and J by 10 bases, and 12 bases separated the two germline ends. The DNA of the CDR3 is TGTGCCAGCAGTGAAAACAGGCCTTGGTCACCCCTCCACTTT. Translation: CASSENRPWSPLHF.

CDR3 sequence (DNA): TGTGCCAGCCACAGAGGCAGCACAGATACGCAGTATTTT. Protein product: CASHRGSTDTQYF. This chain uses TRBV11-1 with TRBJ2-3; D is uncertain. The length of the CDR3 is 13 residues. Germline V CDR1 and CDR2: SGHAT, FQDESV (reference sequence). Trimming took 8 bases from V and 0 from J, leaving 9 bases between them.

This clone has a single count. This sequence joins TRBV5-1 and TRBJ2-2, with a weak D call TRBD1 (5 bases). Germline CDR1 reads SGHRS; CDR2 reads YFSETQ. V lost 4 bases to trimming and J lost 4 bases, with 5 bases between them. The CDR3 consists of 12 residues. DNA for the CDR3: TGCGCCAGCAGCAGGGGCACCGGGGAGCTGTTTTTT. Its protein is CASSRGTGELFF.

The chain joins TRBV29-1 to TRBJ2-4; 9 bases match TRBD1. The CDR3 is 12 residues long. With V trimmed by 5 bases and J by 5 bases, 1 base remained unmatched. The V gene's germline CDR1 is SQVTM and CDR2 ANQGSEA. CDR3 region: CSVTGGENIQYF. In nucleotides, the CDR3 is TGCAGCGTTACAGGGGGCGAAAACATTCAGTACTTC.